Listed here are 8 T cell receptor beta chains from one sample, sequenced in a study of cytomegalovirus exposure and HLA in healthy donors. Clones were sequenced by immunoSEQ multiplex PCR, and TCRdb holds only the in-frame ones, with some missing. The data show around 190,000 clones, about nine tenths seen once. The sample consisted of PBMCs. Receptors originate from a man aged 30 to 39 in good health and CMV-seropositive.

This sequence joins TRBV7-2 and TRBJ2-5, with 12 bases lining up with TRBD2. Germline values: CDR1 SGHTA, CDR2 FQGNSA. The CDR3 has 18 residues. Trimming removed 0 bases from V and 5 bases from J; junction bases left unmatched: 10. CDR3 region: CASSLAHWTSGKMETQYF. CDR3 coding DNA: TGTGCCAGCAGCTTAGCCCACTGGACTAGCGGGAAAATGGAGACCCAGTACTTC.

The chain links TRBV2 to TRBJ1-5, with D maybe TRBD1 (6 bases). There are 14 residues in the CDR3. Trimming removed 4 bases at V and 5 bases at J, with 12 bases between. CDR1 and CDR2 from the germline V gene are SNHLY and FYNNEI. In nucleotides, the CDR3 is TGTGCCAGCAGTGGACAGGCAGAGGATCAGCCCCAGCATTTT. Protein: CASSGQAEDQPQHF. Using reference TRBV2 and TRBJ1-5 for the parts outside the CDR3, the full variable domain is EPEVTQTPSHQVTQMGQEVILRCVPISNHLYFYWYRQILGQKVEFLVSFYNNEISEKSEIFDDQFSVERPDGSNFTLKIRSTKLEDSAMYFCASSGQAEDQPQHFGDGTRLSIL.

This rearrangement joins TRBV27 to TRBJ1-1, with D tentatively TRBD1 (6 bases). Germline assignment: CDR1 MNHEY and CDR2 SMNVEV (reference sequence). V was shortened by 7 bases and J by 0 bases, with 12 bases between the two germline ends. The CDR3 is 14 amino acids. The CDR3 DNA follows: TGTGCCAGCAAAAAGCAGGGGATGAACACTGAAGCTTTCTTT. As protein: CASKKQGMNTEAFF.

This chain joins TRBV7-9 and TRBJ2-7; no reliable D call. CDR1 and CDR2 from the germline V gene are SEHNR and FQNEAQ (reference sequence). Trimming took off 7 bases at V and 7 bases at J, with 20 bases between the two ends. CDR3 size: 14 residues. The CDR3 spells CASTSRSNLGEQYF. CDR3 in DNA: TGTGCCAGCACCTCCAGGAGCAATTTGGGGGAGCAGTACTTC.

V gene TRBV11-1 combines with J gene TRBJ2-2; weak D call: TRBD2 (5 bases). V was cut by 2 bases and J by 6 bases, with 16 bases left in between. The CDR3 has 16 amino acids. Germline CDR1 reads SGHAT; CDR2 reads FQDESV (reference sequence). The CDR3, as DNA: TGTGCCAGCAGCTTAAGCCGAGGCTCTAGCTCCGGGGAGCTGTTTTTT. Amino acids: CASSLSRGSSSGELFF.

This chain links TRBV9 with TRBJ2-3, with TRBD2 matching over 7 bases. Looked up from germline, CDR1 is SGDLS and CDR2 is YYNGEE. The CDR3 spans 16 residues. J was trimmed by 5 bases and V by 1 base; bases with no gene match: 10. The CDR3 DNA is TGTGCCAGCAGCGTAAGGGAGGGACTGAGGAGAGATACGCAGTATTTT. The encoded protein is CASSVREGLRRDTQYF.

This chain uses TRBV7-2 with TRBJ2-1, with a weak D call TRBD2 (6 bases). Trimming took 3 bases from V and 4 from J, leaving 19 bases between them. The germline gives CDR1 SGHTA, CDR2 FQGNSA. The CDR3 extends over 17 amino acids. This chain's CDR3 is CASSFGELGLIYNEQFF. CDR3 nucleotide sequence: TGTGCCAGCAGCTTTGGCGAACTGGGACTGATATACAATGAGCAGTTCTTC.

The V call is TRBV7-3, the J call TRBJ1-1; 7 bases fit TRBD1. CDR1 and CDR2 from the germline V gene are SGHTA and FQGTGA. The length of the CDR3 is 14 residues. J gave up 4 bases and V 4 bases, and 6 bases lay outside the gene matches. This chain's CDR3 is CASSSQGVGTEAFF. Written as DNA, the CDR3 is TGTGCCAGCAGCTCTCAGGGGGTTGGCACTGAAGCTTTCTTT.